This TCR beta chain comes out of a study of OX40 agonist ivuxolimab in advanced cancers. Germline V gene lookup returns CDR1 SEHNR and CDR2 FQNEAQ (reference sequence). The V gene end was trimmed by 4 bases and the J gene end by 4 bases; junction bases not matched to a gene: 9. This CDR3 is built from 15 residues. Method: immunoSEQ multiplex PCR; TCRdb's copy keeps in-frame clones and lacks some. This sample has roughly 82,000 clones, with roughly nine tenths found just once. The gene calls are TRBV7-9 and TRBJ2-5; 7 positions match TRBD1. Sequenced here: CD4+ or CD8+ T cells sorted from blood, sampled in a trial of the OX40 agonist ivuxolimab. The TCR originated in an adult with an advanced solid tumor such as melanoma, head and neck, liver or kidney cancer. In nucleotides, the CDR3 is TGTGCCAGCAGCTCCCCGGAGACAGGGTTAGAGACCCAGTACTTC. This encodes CASSSPETGLETQYF.